This T cell receptor beta chain derives from a study of response to subunit inactivated influenza vaccine. General observations from the study: It was the authors' suggestion that each seasonal influenza vaccination recruits few new T cells.

TCRdb processed the RT-PCR reads anew with MiXCR; each CDR3 protein has one entry. The sample lists about half a million distinct CDR3 sequences, 9.5% to 13% occurring once. Trimming cost V 7 bases and J 0 bases, with 7 bases left between them. Germline loops: CDR1 MDHEN, CDR2 SYDVKM. The CDR3 is 12 amino acids. With regard to this clonotype: Its antigen is undetermined.

The rearrangement uses TRBV28 and TRBJ2-7, with D unresolved. The receptor comes from a man between 50 and 59 years old who received an inactivated influenza vaccine. Sequenced material: PBMCs from blood, taken more than 35 days after vaccination. The CDR3 DNA is TGTGCCAGCAAATCTACCTCCTACGAGCAGTACTTC. This gives the protein CASKSTSYEQYF.